These T cell receptor beta chains were read from a single sample in a study of blood T cell repertoires in COVID-19. Generated by immunoSEQ multiplex PCR, the TCRdb table keeps only in-frame clones and is missing some. There are almost 400,000 clones in the sample; roughly 86% occur only once, and approximately 2.5% lies in the top ten. Sequenced material: peripheral blood. These receptors all stem from an older woman with COVID-19, enrolled during active disease. Both conserved end residues are part of each CDR3. The order of the fields is J gene, D gene, clone size, V gene, CDR3 protein, CDR3 DNA. The D gene is left open where the match is weak. Some rows mark clone size as missing; the rest say once, few, many or name a class of expanded clone.

>TRBJ2-5|NA|NA|TRBV6-5
CASSYSRVQETQYF
TGTGCCAGCAGTTACTCCAGGGTTCAAGAGACCCAGTACTTC
>TRBJ2-5|TRBD2|NA|TRBV5-1
CASNRVAGQETQYF
TGCGCCAGCAACAGGGTAGCGGGACAAGAGACCCAGTACTTC
>TRBJ1-6|NA|few|TRBV6-5
CASSYYTGNSPLHF
TGTGCCAGCAGTTACTACACAGGGAATTCACCCCTCCACTTT
>TRBJ1-1|NA|NA|TRBV7-6
CASSSQQQMNTEAFF
TGTGCCAGCAGCTCACAACAGCAGATGAACACTGAAGCTTTCTTT
>TRBJ2-5|NA|few|TRBV11-2
CASSTKLQGGETQYF
TGTGCCAGCAGCACTAAACTCCAGGGTGGAGAGACCCAGTACTTC
>TRBJ2-3|NA|few|TRBV11-2
CASSAAVFTDTQYF
TGTGCCAGCAGCGCAGCGGTATTTACAGATACGCAGTATTTT
>TRBJ2-1|TRBD2|NA|TRBV5-1
CASSSNLIAGSGGEQFF
TGCGCCAGCAGCTCAAACCTTATAGCGGGGAGTGGTGGTGAGCAGTTCTTC
>TRBJ1-2|NA|NA|TRBV4-1
CASSQGPKINYGYTF
TGCGCCAGCAGCCAAGGGCCCAAGATAAACTATGGCTACACCTTC
>TRBJ1-6|NA|NA|TRBV5-1
CASSLAYLSSPLHF
TGCGCCAGCAGCTTGGCCTATCTGAGTTCACCCCTCCACTTT
>TRBJ2-7|NA|NA|TRBV7-2
CASSLPRTRQYF
TGTGCCAGCAGCTTACCAAGGACAAGGCAGTACTTC
>TRBJ1-4|TRBD1|NA|TRBV14
CASSQVEGTGNEKLFF
TGTGCCAGCAGCCAAGTGGAAGGGACAGGGAATGAAAAACTGTTTTTT
>TRBJ1-2|TRBD1|once|TRBV7-8
CASSLSLRTGTGYGYTF
TGTGCCAGCAGCTTATCACTTAGGACAGGGACGGGCTATGGCTACACCTTC
>TRBJ2-7|NA|NA|TRBV7-9
CASSPTESEQYF
TGTGCCAGCAGCCCGACAGAAAGCGAGCAGTACTTC
>TRBJ2-5|TRBD2|NA|TRBV7-8
CASRPMGTMDETQYF
TGTGCCAGCAGGCCTATGGGGACTATGGATGAGACCCAGTACTTC
>TRBJ2-7|TRBD2|NA|TRBV20-1
CSASLAGVEQYF
TGCAGTGCTAGTTTAGCGGGGGTTGAGCAGTACTTC
>TRBJ2-2|NA|NA|TRBV5-6
CASSFVTATGELFF
TGTGCCAGCAGCTTTGTGACAGCCACCGGGGAGCTGTTTTTT
>TRBJ1-2|NA|NA|TRBV6-5
CASSYEARGYGYTF
TGTGCCAGCAGTTACGAGGCGCGAGGGTATGGCTACACCTTC
>TRBJ2-3|NA|NA|TRBV5-1
CASSWTVTDTQYF
TGCGCCAGCAGCTGGACAGTCACAGATACGCAGTATTTT
>TRBJ2-1|TRBD2|NA|TRBV3-1/TRBV3-2
CASSPGLANEQFF
TGTGCCAGCAGCCCGGGACTAGCGAATGAGCAGTTCTTC
>TRBJ1-4|TRBD1|NA|TRBV30
CAVNRDRGNEKLFF
TGTGCCGTAAACCGGGACAGGGGAAATGAAAAACTGTTTTTT
>TRBJ1-1|NA|NA|TRBV7-3
CASSPQVNTEAFF
TGTGCCAGCAGCCCTCAGGTGAACACTGAAGCTTTCTTT
>TRBJ2-3|TRBD2|NA|TRBV19
CASSVAGGFATQYF
TGTGCCAGTAGTGTAGCGGGGGGGTTCGCTACGCAGTATTTT
>TRBJ2-1|TRBD2|NA|TRBV4-1
CASSQILAGGRGNEQFF
TGCGCCAGCAGCCAAATCTTAGCGGGGGGTAGGGGCAATGAGCAGTTCTTC
>TRBJ1-2|NA|NA|TRBV19
CASGQIVYGYTF
TGTGCCAGTGGACAAATCGTCTATGGCTACACCTTC
>TRBJ2-3|NA|NA|TRBV20-1
CSASILESTDTQYF
TGCAGTGCTAGTATACTAGAGAGCACAGATACGCAGTATTTT